One and the same sample provided the 10 T cell receptor beta chains below, sequenced in a study of beta chain features in type 1 diabetes. Study-level results: For Type 1 diabetes patients, all four CD4+ subsets carried TCRB CDR3s that were moderately but significantly shorter.

The authors reverse transcribed all of the isolated RNA, so sequencing captured expressed TCRB transcripts. The data were produced by immunoSEQ multiplex PCR, yet TCRdb's version contains in-frame clones alone and is incomplete. The sample has roughly 400,000 clones; roughly a tenth are singletons. The antigens for these receptors are not known. Sequenced sample: central memory CD4+ T cells from blood. Every receptor here comes from a man aged 30-40 years with type 1 diabetes.

This clone was detected a few times. The junction shows a germline mismatch at one end, possibly a read error. The V gene is TRBV11-2, the J gene TRBJ2-1, with D hard to call. The germline V gene has CDR1 SGHAT and CDR2 FQNNGV. The CDR3 sequence is 13 residues long. In DNA, the CDR3 is TGTGCCAGCAGCTTAGGCTCCAACAATGAGCAGTTCTTC. This sequence encodes CASSLGSNNEQFF. Full variable domain (missing parts from reference TRBV11-2 and TRBJ2-1): EAGVAQSPRYKIIEKRQSVAFWCNPISGHATLYWYQQILGQGPKLLIQFQNNGVVDDSQLPKDRFSAERLKGVDSTLKIQPAKLEDSAVYLCASSLGSNNEQFFGPGTRLTVL.

V is TRBV6-5 and J is TRBJ2-1; perhaps D is TRBD1 or TRBD2 (5 bases each). The germline gives CDR1 MNHEY, CDR2 SVGAGI. The CDR3 runs to 13 residues. V lost 2 bases and J 6 bases, leaving 8 bases between the germline ends. The CDR3, as DNA: TGTGCCAGCAGTTACAGGGACGGCAATGAGCAGTTCTTC. Amino acid sequence: CASSYRDGNEQFF.

J is TRBJ2-5 and V is TRBV6-1; D might be TRBD1 or TRBD2, each matching 5 bases. CDR3 length equals 13 residues. Trimming cost V 8 bases and J 0 bases, with 10 bases left between them. Germline lookup yields CDR1 MNHNS and CDR2 SASEGT. DNA for the CDR3: TGTGCCAGCGGGGGTCGGTACCAAGAGACCCAGTACTTC. It encodes CASGGRYQETQYF.

The chain recombines TRBV25-1 with TRBJ2-7, with D tentatively TRBD2 (6 bases). In germline, CDR1 is MGHDK, CDR2 SYGVNS. The V gene lost 10 bases and the J gene lost 3 bases, with 19 bases spanning the gap. The CDR3 runs to 14 residues. CDR3 bases: TGTGCCACCCGCGCGCCGGGGGAAAGCTACGAGCAGTACTTC. Its protein is CATRAPGESYEQYF.

The rearrangement uses TRBV6-5 and TRBJ2-7, with TRBD1 matching over 7 bases. After removal of 4 bases from V and 1 base from J, the junction contained 10 bases not matched to a gene. Looked up from germline, CDR1 is MNHEY and CDR2 is SVGAGI. This CDR3 region has 16 residues. Here the CDR3 reads CASSSRDSKESYEQYF. The CDR3 region has the DNA TGTGCCAGCAGTTCCCGGGACAGCAAAGAGTCCTACGAGCAGTACTTC.

This clone was counted between two and nine times. The gene calls are TRBV6-5 and TRBJ2-5; no definite D call. The ends were cut back, 2 bases at V and 4 bases at J, with 11 bases in the middle. Germline V lookup: CDR1 MNHEY, CDR2 SVGAGI. This CDR3 spans 14 amino acids. The CDR3 bases are TGTGCCAGCAGTTACCTTGGGCGCATAGAGACCCAGTACTTC. The encoded protein is CASSYLGRIETQYF.

V is TRBV6-4 and J is TRBJ2-2; D not resolved. The germline V gene encodes CDR1 MRHNA and CDR2 SNTAGT. The CDR3 is 14 amino acids. The V end was cut by 8 bases, the J end by 1 base, with 11 bases between. The CDR3 loop is CASSREENTGELFF. The CDR3 DNA reads TGTGCCAGCTCCCGCGAGGAGAACACCGGGGAGCTGTTTTTT.

A few counts support this clone. This chain connects TRBV28 to TRBJ2-1, with 11 bases fitting TRBD2. The germline V gene encodes CDR1 MDHEN and CDR2 SYDVKM. The CDR3 is made up of 14 amino acids. V dropped 4 bases and J dropped 6; count of bases not matched to a gene: 2. The CDR3 DNA follows: TGTGCCAGCAGTTATAGCGGGGGGGCCAATGAGCAGTTCTTC. Its translation is CASSYSGGANEQFF.

J is TRBJ1-1 and V is TRBV11-2; unclear D gene. CDR1 is SGHAT and CDR2 is FQNNGV in the germline V gene. CDR3 length equals 13 residues. Trimming shortened V by 3 bases and J by 11 bases, and 16 bases separated the two germline ends. Here the CDR3 DNA reads TGTGCCAGCAGCTTCGGGTCCTCCCAGAGGGCTTTCTTT. Amino acids: CASSFGSSQRAFF.

The chain couples TRBV27 to TRBJ1-1; 10 nucleotides agree with TRBD1. V trimming: 4 bases; J trimming: 1 base; junction bases outside the gene matches: 6. This CDR3 has 16 residues. Per germline, CDR1 MNHEY and CDR2 SMNVEV (reference sequence). The chain's CDR3 is CASSWTGGARNTEAFF. Here the CDR3 DNA reads TGTGCCAGCAGTTGGACAGGGGGGGCACGGAACACTGAAGCTTTCTTT.